The next 3 T cell receptor beta chains were all read from a single sample in a study of Ad26.COV2.S vaccination and SARS-CoV-2 variants (dated by TCRdb to about 2021). Read against the paper, the sample's treatment or condition label means: 15 to 20 received Ad26.COV2.S at low or high dose, single or two shots; 5 received placebo; per-sample allocation not given. For vaccine and placebo recipients, the sequenced repertoires came from samples collected on day 63 after the first injection. Libraries were made using the immunoSEQ multiplex PCR assay. Held by TCRdb, this immuneACCESS table contains in-frame sequences only and omits some clones. Under half of the omission traces to an unresolved V gene where checked; the cause of the rest is unknown. In this sample the table shows about 390,000 clones, roughly 90% of which occur a single time. Together, the top ten hold approximately 1.7% of the sample.

Sequences were derived from peripheral blood, sampled in a trial of Ad26.COV2.S vaccine versus placebo. Receptors originate from a person between 18 and 60 years old who received the Ad26.COV2.S COVID-19 vaccine or a placebo.

The CDR3 spells CASSPLPSGGPYTQYF. CDR3 sequence (DNA): TGTGCCAGCAGTCCCCTCCCTAGCGGGGGGCCTTATACGCAGTATTTT. The rearrangement links TRBV6-2 or TRBV6-3 to TRBJ2-3; 11 nucleotides match TRBD2. CDR3 length equals 16 residues. In germline, CDR1 is MNHEY, CDR2 SVGEGT. The V and J ends lost 5 bases and 7 bases, in that order; junction bases with no gene match: 11.

This clone was found once. V is TRBV4-3 and J is TRBJ1-3; D is unresolved. Germline-derived CDR1 and CDR2 are LGHNA and YSLEER. V was shortened by 0 bases and J by 0 bases, with 12 bases between the two germline ends. The CDR3 covers 17 residues. The CDR3 region is CASSQDLILYSGNTIYF. CDR3 bases: TGCGCCAGCAGCCAAGATCTCATTTTGTACTCTGGAAACACCATATATTTT.

The J gene is TRBJ2-1, the V gene TRBV7-2; TRBD1 matches 11 bases. V gave up 5 bases and J gave up 2 bases; unmatched junction bases: 2. Germline assignment: CDR1 SGHTA and CDR2 FQGNSA. The CDR3 length is 15 residues. The DNA of the CDR3 is TGTGCCAGCAGCCTGGGACAGGGGGCCTACAATGAGCAGTTCTTC. Protein product: CASSLGQGAYNEQFF.